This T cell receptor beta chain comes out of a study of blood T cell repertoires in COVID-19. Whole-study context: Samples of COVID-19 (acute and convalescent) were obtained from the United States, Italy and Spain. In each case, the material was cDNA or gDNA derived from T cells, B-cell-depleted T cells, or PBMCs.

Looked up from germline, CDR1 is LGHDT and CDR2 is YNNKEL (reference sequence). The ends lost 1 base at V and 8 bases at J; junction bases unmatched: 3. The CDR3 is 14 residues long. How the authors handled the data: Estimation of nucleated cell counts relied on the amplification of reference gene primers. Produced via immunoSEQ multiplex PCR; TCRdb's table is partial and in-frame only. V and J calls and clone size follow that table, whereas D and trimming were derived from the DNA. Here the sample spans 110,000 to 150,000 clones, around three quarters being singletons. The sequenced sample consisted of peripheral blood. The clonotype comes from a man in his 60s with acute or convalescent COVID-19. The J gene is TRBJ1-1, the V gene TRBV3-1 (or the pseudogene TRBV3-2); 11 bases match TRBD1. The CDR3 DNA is TGTGCCAGCAGCCAAGTTCGGACAGGGGGCGAAGCTTTCTTT. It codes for CASSQVRTGGEAFF.